This TCR beta chain was recorded in a study of cytomegalovirus exposure and HLA in healthy donors. Regarding this clone: Its specificity is not known.

The CDR3 has 14 residues. Germline values: CDR1 KGHSH, CDR2 LQKENI. V was clipped by 5 bases and J by 10 bases; unmatched bases: 11. Study-wide results and limits: In a later analysis, compared with equally common non-associated chains, HLA-associated beta chains were more expanded. In a later analysis, V- and J-gene trimming of beta chains associated with a DCLRE1C missense variant, replicated independently.

The PCR had 60 Vbeta and 13 Jbeta primers. Some clones are missing from TCRdb's copy, which holds only in-frame ones; the method was immunoSEQ multiplex PCR. The sample holds over 150,000 clones; approximately 80% are singletons and the top ten take 5.6%. This receptor was taken from a woman aged 40 to 55 in good health and CMV-seropositive. The rearrangement links TRBV18 to TRBJ2-1, with TRBD2 matching over 7 bases. Sample: PBMCs. CDR3 nucleotides: TGTGCCAGCTCATCCAGACTAGGGAGGGAAGAGCAGTTCTTC. This translates into CASSSRLGREEQFF.